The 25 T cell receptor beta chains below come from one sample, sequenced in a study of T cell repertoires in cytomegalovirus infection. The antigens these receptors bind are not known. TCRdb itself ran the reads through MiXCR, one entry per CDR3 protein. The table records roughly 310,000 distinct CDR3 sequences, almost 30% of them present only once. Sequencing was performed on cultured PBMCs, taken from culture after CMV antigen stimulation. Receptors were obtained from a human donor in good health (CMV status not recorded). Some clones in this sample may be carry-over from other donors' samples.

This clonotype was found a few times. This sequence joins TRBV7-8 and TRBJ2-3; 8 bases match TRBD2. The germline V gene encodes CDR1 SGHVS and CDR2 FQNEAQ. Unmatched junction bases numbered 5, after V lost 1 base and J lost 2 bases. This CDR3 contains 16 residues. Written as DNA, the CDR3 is TGTGCCAGCAGCTTAGGTGCGGGAGGCACCACAGATACGCAGTATTTT. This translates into CASSLGAGGTTDTQYF.

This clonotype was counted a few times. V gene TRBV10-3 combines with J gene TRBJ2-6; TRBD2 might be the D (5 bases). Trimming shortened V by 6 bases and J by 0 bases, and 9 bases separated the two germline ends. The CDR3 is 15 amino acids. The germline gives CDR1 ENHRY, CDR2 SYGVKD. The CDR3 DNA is TGTGCCATCAGGACTATTCACTCTGGGGCCAACGTCCTGACTTTC. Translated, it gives CAIRTIHSGANVLTF.

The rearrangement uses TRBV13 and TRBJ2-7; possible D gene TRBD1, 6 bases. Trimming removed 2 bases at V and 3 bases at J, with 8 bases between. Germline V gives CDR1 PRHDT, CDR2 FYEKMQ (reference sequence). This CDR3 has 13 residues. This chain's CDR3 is CASSLRQDYEQYF. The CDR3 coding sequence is TGTGCCAGCAGCTTACGACAGGACTACGAGCAGTACTTC.

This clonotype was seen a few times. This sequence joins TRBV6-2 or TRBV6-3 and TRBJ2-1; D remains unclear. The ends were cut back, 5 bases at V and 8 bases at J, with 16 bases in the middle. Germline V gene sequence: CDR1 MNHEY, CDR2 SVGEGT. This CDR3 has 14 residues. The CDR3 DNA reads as TGTGCCAGCAGTCGGCCGGGCCCCTGGGATGAGCAGTTCTTC. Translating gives CASSRPGPWDEQFF.

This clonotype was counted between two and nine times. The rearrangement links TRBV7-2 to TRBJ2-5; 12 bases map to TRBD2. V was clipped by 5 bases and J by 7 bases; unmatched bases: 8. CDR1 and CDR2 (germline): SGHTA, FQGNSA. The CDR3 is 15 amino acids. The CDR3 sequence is CASSTGTSGSGTQYF. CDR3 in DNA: TGTGCCAGCAGCACCGGGACTAGCGGGTCGGGGACCCAGTACTTC.

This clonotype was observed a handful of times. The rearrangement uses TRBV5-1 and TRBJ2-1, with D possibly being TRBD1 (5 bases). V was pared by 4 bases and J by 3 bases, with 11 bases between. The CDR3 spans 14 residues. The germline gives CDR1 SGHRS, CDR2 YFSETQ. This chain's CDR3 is CASSPPTVYNEQFF. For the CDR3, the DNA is TGCGCCAGCAGCCCCCCGACAGTCTACAATGAGCAGTTCTTC.

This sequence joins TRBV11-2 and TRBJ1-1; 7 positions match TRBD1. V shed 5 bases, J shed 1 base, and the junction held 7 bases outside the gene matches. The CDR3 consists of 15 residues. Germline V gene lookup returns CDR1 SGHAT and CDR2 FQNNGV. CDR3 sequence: CASSPTDRENTEAFF. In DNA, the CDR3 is TGTGCCAGCAGCCCAACAGACAGGGAGAACACTGAAGCTTTCTTT.

CDR3 in amino acids: CASSYSSFGELFF. The CDR3 nucleotides are TGTGCCAGCAGCTACAGTTCATTCGGGGAGCTGTTTTTT. V usage is TRBV7-6 and J usage is TRBJ2-2; D uncertain. Trimming removed 4 bases from V and 7 bases from J, with 10 bases in between. The germline gives CDR1 SGHVS, CDR2 FNYEAQ. The CDR3 sequence is 13 residues long.

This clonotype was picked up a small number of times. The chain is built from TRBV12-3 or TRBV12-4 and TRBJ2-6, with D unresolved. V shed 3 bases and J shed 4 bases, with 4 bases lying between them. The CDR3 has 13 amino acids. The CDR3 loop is CASSFTGANVLTF. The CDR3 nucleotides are TGTGCCAGCAGTTTTACCGGGGCCAACGTCCTGACTTTC.

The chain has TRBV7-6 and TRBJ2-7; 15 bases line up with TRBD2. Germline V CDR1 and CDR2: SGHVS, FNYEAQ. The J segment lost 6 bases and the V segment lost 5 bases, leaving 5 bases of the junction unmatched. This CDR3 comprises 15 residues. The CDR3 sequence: CASSPSGLAGGEQYF. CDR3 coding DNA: TGTGCCAGCAGCCCATCGGGACTAGCGGGAGGCGAGCAGTACTTC.

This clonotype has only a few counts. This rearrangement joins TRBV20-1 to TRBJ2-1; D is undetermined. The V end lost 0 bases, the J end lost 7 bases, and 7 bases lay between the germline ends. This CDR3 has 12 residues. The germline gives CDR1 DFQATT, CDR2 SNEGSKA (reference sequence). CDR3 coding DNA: TGCAGTGCTAGAGATTGGCCGAATGAGCAGTTCTTC. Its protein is CSARDWPNEQFF.

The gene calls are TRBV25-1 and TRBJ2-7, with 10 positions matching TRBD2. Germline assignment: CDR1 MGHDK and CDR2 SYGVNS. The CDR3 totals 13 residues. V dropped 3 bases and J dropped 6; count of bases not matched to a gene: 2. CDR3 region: CASSDASGSEQYF. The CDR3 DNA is TGTGCCAGCAGTGATGCTAGCGGGAGCGAGCAGTACTTC.

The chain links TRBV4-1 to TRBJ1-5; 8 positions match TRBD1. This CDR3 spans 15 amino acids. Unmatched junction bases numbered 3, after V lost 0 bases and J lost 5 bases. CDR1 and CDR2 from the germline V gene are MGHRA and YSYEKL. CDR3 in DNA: TGCGCCAGCAGCCAAGAGGCAGGGGGCGATCAGCCCCAGCATTTT. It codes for CASSQEAGGDQPQHF.

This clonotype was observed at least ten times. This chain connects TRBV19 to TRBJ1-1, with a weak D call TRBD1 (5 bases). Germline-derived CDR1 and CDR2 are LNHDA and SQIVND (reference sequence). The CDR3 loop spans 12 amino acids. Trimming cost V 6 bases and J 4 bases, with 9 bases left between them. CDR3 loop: CASSDSPTEAFF. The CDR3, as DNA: TGTGCCAGTAGCGACAGTCCCACTGAAGCTTTCTTT.

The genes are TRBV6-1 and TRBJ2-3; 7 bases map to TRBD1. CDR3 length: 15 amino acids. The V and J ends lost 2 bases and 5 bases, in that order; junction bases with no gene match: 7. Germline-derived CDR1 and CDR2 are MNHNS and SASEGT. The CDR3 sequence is CASSERGQGEDTQYF. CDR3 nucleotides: TGTGCCAGCAGTGAACGAGGGCAGGGGGAAGATACGCAGTATTTT.

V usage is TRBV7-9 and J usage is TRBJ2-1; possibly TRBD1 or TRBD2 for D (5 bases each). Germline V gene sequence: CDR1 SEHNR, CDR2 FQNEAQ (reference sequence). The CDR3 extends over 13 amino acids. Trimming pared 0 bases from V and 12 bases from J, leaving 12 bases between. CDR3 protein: CASSLASGLAQFF. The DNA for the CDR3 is TGTGCCAGCAGCTTAGCGTCGGGGCTGGCGCAGTTCTTC.

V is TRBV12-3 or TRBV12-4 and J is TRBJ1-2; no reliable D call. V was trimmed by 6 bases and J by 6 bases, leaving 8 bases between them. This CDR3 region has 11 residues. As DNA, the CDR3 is TGTGCCAGCAGCTTACGGGATGGCTACACCTTC. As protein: CASSLRDGYTF.

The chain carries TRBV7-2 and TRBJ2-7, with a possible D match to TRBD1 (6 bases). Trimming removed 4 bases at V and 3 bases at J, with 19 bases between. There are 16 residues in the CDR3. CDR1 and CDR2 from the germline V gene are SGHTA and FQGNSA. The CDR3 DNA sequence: TGTGCCAGCAGCTCAACCGGGACACTCCCCGACTACGAGCAGTACTTC. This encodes CASSSTGTLPDYEQYF.

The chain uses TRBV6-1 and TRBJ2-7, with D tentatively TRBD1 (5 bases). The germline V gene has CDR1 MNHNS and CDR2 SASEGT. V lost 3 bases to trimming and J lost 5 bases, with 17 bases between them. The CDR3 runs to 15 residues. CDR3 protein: CASSELARAKNEQYF. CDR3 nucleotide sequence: TGTGCCAGCAGTGAGCTTGCCAGGGCTAAAAACGAGCAGTACTTC.

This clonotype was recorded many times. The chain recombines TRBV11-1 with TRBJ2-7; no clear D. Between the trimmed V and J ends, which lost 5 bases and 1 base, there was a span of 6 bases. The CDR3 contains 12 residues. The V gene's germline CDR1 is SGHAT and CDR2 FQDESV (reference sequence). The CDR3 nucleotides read TGTGCCAGCAGCAAACAGTCCTACGAGCAGTACTTC. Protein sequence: CASSKQSYEQYF.

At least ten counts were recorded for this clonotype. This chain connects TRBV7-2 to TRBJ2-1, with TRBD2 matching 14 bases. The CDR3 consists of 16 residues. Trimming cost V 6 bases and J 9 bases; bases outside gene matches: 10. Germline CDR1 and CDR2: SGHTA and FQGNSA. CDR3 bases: TGTGCCAGCAGTTTCGGGACTAGCGGGAGTCCGGGTGAGCAGTTCTTC. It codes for CASSFGTSGSPGEQFF.

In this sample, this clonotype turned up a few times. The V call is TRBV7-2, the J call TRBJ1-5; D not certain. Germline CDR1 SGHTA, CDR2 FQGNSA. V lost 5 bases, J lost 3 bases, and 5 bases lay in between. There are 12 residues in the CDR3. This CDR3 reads CASSAYNQPQHF. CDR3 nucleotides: TGTGCCAGCAGCGCCTACAATCAGCCCCAGCATTTT.

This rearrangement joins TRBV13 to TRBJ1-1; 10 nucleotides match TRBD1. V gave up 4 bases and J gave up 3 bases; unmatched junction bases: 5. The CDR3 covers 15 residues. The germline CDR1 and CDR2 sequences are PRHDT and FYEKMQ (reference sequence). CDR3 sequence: CASSSGGTGDTEAFF. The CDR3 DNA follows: TGTGCCAGCAGCTCAGGGGGGACAGGGGACACTGAAGCTTTCTTT.

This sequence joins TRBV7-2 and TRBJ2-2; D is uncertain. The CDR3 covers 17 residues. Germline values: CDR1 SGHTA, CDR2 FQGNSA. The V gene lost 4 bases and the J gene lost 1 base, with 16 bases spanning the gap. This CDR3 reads CASSSPGVQRNTGELFF. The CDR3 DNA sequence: TGTGCCAGCAGCTCACCCGGAGTCCAGAGGAACACCGGGGAGCTGTTTTTT.

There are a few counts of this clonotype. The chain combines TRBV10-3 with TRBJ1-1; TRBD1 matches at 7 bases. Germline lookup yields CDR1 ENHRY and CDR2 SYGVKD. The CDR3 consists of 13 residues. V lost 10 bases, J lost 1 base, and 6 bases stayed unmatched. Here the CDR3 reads CATITGENTEAFF. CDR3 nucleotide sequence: TGTGCCACCATAACAGGGGAGAACACTGAAGCTTTCTTT.